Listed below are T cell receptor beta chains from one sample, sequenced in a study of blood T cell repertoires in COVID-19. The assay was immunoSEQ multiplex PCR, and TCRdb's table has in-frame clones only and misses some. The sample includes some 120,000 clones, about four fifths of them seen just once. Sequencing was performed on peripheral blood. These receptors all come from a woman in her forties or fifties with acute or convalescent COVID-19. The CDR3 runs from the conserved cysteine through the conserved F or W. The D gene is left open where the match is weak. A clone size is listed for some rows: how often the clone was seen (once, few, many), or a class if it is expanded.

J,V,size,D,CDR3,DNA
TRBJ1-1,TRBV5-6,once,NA,CASSLDPDSYMNTEAFF,TGTGCCAGCAGCTTGGACCCGGACAGCTATATGAACACTGAAGCTTTCTTT
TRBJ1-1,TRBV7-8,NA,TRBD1,CASSSHTYRPGGNTEAFF,TGTGCCAGCAGCTCACATACTTATCGCCCAGGGGGCAACACTGAAGCTTTCTTT
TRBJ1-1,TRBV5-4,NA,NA,CASSLERDTEAFF,TGTGCCAGCAGCTTGGAACGGGACACTGAAGCTTTCTTT
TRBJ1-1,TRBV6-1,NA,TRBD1,CASSGQGRRTEAFF,TGTGCCAGCAGTGGACAGGGAAGGAGAACTGAAGCTTTCTTT
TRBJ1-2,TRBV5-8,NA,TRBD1,CASSLAGRGRIGYGYTF,TGTGCCAGCAGCTTGGCTGGCAGGGGGCGGATTGGCTATGGCTACACCTTC
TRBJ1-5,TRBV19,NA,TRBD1,CASAYRDRGLNQPQHF,TGTGCCAGCGCATACCGGGACAGGGGATTAAATCAGCCCCAGCATTTT
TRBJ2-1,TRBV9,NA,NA,CASSVEGGENNEQFF,TGTGCCAGCAGCGTAGAAGGCGGGGAGAACAATGAGCAGTTCTTC
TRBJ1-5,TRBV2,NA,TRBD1,CASSIGQGSNQPQHF,TGTGCCAGCAGCATCGGACAGGGTAGCAATCAGCCCCAGCATTTT
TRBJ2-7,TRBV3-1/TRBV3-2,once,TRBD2,CASSKPPEAGDYEQYF,TGTGCCAGCAGCAAACCTCCTGAAGCGGGGGATTACGAGCAGTACTTC
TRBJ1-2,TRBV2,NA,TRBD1,CASTRGQGAVFYGYTF,TGTGCCAGCACCCGGGGACAGGGGGCAGTTTTCTATGGCTACACCTTC
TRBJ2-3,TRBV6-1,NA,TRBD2,CASSEAPITSAGGDTQYF,TGTGCCAGCAGTGAAGCACCAATAACGTCGGCGGGGGGAGATACGCAGTATTTT
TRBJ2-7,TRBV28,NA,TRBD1,CASNAQLGDRSYEQYF,TGTGCCAGCAATGCGCAACTTGGGGACAGGTCATACGAGCAGTACTTC
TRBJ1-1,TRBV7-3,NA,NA,CASSLWAGGEAFF,TGTGCCAGCAGCTTATGGGCAGGTGGAGAAGCTTTCTTT
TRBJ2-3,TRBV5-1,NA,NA,CASSLAEEGTDTQYF,TGCGCCAGCAGCTTGGCCGAAGAGGGCACAGATACGCAGTATTTT
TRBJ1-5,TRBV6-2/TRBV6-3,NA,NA,CASSYDDFNQPQHF,TGTGCCAGCAGTTACGACGACTTCAATCAGCCCCAGCATTTT
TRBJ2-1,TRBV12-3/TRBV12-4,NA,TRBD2,CASRPTRGDEQFF,TGTGCCAGCAGGCCTACCCGGGGGGATGAGCAGTTCTTC
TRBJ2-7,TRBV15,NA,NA,CATSRVVYEQYF,TGTGCCACCAGCAGAGTAGTTTACGAGCAGTACTTC
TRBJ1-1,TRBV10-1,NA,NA,CASKSRVNTEAFF,TGCGCCAGCAAAAGCAGGGTAAACACTGAAGCTTTCTTT